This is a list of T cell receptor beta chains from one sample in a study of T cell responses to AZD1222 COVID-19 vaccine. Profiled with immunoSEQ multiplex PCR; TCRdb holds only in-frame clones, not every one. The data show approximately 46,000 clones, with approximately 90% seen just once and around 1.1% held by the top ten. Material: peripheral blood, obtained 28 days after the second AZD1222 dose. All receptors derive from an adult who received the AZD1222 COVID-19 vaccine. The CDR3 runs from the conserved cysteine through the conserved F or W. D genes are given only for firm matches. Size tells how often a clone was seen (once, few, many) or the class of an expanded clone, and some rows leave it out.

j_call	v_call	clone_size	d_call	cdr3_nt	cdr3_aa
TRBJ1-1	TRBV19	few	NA	TGTGCCAGTAGACAGGACATAGGGGATGAAGCTTTCTTT	CASRQDIGDEAFF
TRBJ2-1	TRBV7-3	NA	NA	TGTGCCAGCAGCTTACAGCTCGGGTGGAATGAGCAGTTCTTC	CASSLQLGWNEQFF
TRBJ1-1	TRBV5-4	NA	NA	TGTGCCAGCAGCTTGGCTCGGACACCGAACACTGAAGCTTTCTTT	CASSLARTPNTEAFF
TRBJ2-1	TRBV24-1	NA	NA	TGTGCCACCAGTGAACCACAGGGCGAAGAGCAGTTCTTC	CATSEPQGEEQFF
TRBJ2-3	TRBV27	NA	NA	TGTGCCAGCAGTTTATGGGGGGCTAGCACAGATACGCAGTATTTT	CASSLWGASTDTQYF
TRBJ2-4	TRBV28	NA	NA	TGTGCCAGCAGTTCCCCGGGAGAAGCCAAAAACATTCAGTACTTC	CASSSPGEAKNIQYF
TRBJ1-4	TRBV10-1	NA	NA	TGCGCCAGCAGTGAGTCGGGCCTCAATGAAAAACTGTTTTTT	CASSESGLNEKLFF
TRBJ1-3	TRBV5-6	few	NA	TGTGCCAGCAGCTTGGGAATCTCTGGAAACACCATATATTTT	CASSLGISGNTIYF
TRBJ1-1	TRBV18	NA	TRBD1	TGTGCCAGCTCACAGACAGGGGGCGGCAACACTGAAGCTTTCTTT	CASSQTGGGNTEAFF
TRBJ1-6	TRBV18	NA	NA	TGTGCCAGCTCACCACATAAGGCAGGGGAAGGCTCACCCCTCCACTTT	CASSPHKAGEGSPLHF
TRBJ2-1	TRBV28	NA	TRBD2	TGTGCCAGCAGTCCTCGGACTAGCGTCTACAATGAGCAGTTCTTC	CASSPRTSVYNEQFF
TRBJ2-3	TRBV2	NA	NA	TGTGCCAGCAGTGTAGTCTGGGCAGATACGCAGTATTTT	CASSVVWADTQYF
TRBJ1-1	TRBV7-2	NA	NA	TGTGCCAGCAGCTCGAGGGGCGGAGGGGGCACTGAAGCTTTCTTT	CASSSRGGGGTEAFF
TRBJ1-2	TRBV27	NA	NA	TGTGCCAGCAGTTTCCGAGGAACCTATGGCTACACCTTC	CASSFRGTYGYTF
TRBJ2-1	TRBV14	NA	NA	TGTGCCAGCAGCCAAGTTCGGGACGACTACAATGAGCAGTTCTTC	CASSQVRDDYNEQFF
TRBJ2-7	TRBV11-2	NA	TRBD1	TGTGCCAGCAGCAAATGGGACAGGCCCTACGAGCAGTACTTC	CASSKWDRPYEQYF
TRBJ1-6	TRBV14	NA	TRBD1	TGTGCCAGCAGCCAAGACGCAGGGGGGGGTTCACCCCTCCACTTT	CASSQDAGGGSPLHF
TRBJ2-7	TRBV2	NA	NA	TGTGCCAGCAGTTTCGGGGGCCCTTCCTACGAGCAGTACTTC	CASSFGGPSYEQYF
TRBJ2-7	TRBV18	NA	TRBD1	TGTGCCAGCGCGTTTTCAGGGGGCGAAACCTACGAGCAGTACTTC	CASAFSGGETYEQYF
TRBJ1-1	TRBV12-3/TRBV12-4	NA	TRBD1	TGTGCCAGCAGTTGGGACAGGGAGACTGAAGCTTTCTTT	CASSWDRETEAFF
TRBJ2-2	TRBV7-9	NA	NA	TGTGCCAGCAGCCCCCCTTTTCGGGGCGCCAACACCGGGGAGCTGTTTTTT	CASSPPFRGANTGELFF
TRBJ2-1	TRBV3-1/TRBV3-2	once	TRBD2	TGTGCCAGCAGCCTACGGACTAGCGGGAGGGCGAGTATAAATGAGCAGTTCTTC	CASSLRTSGRASINEQFF
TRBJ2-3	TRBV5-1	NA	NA	TGCGCCAGCAGCTTGCGGAATGTTCGCACAGATACGCAGTATTTT	CASSLRNVRTDTQYF
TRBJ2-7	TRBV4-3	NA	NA	TGCGCCAGCAGCCAAGAAGTGGCAGCTCCCTACGAGCAGTACTTC	CASSQEVAAPYEQYF
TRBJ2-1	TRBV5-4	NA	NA	TGTGCCAGCAGCTCGCCTTCGGGGTACAATGAGCAGTTCTTC	CASSSPSGYNEQFF
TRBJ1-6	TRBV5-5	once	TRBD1	TGTGCCAGCAGCCGGGACAGGGCGAATTCACCCCTCCACTTT	CASSRDRANSPLHF
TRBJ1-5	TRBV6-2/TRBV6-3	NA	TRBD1	TGTGCCAGCAGCCTACTGACAGGGGCCAGCAATCAGCCCCAGCATTTT	CASSLLTGASNQPQHF